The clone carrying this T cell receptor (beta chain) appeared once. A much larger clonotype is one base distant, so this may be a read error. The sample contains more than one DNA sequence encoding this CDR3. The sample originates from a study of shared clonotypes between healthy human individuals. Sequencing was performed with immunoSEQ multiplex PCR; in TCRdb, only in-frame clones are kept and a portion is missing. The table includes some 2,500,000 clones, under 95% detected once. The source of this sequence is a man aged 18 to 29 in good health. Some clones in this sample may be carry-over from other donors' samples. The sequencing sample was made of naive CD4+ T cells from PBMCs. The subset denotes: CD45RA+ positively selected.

CDR3 sequence: CASSLGQRNEKLFF. The CDR3 nucleotides are TGTGCCAGCAGCTTGGGACAGAGAAATGAAAAACTGTTTTTT. The chain carries TRBV5-4 and TRBJ1-4; maybe TRBD1 (5 bases). The germline V gene has CDR1 SGHNT and CDR2 YYREEE (reference sequence). Trimming shortened V by 0 bases and J by 5 bases, and 8 bases separated the two germline ends. This CDR3 is built from 14 residues.